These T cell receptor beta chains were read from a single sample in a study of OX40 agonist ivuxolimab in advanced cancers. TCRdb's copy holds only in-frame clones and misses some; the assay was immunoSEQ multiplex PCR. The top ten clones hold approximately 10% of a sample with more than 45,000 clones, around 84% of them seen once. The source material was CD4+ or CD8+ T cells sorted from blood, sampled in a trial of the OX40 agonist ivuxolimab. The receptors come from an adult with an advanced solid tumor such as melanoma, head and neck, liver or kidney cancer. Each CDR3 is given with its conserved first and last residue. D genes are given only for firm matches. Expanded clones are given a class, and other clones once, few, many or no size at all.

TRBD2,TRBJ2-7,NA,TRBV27,CASSSVAGVREQYF,TGTGCCAGCAGTTCGGTAGCGGGAGTACGGGAGCAGTACTTC
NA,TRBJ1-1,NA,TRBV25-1,CASSLGPPTNTEAFF,TGTGCCAGCAGTTTGGGTCCTCCTACGAACACTGAAGCTTTCTTT
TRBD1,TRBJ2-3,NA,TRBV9,CASSVGTVTADTQYF,TGTGCCAGCAGCGTTGGGACAGTAACGGCAGATACGCAGTATTTT
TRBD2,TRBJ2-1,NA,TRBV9,CASSVGLAGASEQFF,TGTGCCAGCAGCGTAGGGCTAGCGGGGGCTAGTGAGCAGTTCTTC
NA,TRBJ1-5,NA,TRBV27,CASSLFWTTGGSNQPQHF,TGTGCCAGCAGTTTATTTTGGACGACCGGGGGTAGCAATCAGCCCCAGCATTTT
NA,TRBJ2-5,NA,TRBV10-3,CAISERQETQYF,TGTGCCATCAGTGAGCGGCAAGAGACCCAGTACTTC
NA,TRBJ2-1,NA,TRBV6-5,CASIKAGGEQFF,TGTGCCAGCATCAAGGCCGGGGGCGAGCAGTTCTTC
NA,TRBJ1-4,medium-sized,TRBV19,CASRKGVNEKLFF,TGTGCCAGTAGGAAGGGGGTTAATGAAAAACTGTTTTTT
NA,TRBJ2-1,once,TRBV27,CASSFAGDNEQFF,TGTGCCAGCAGTTTTGCGGGCGACAATGAGCAGTTCTTC
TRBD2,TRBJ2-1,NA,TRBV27,CASSSGRKGEQFF,TGTGCCAGCAGTTCCGGGAGGAAGGGTGAGCAGTTCTTC
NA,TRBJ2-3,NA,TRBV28,CASSTPWGRSTDTQYF,TGTGCCAGCAGTACTCCCTGGGGCAGAAGCACAGATACGCAGTATTTT
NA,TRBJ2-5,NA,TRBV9,CASSVQGWETQYF,TGTGCCAGCAGCGTACAGGGGTGGGAGACCCAGTACTTC
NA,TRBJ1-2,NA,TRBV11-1,CASSLSGTAYGYTF,TGTGCCAGCAGCTTGTCCGGGACGGCCTATGGCTACACCTTC
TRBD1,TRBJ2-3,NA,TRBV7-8,CASSFRTGKTTDTQYF,TGTGCCAGCAGCTTCCGGACAGGAAAAACCACAGATACGCAGTATTTT
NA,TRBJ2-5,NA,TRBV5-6,CASSRRETREETQYF,TGTGCCAGCAGCCGACGCGAAACGAGGGAAGAGACCCAGTACTTC
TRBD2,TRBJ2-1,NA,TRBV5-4,CASRASGANEQFF,TGTGCCAGCAGGGCTAGCGGAGCCAATGAGCAGTTCTTC
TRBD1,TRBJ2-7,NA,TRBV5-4,CASSRGTGFSYEQYF,TGTGCCAGCAGCCGAGGGACAGGGTTTTCCTACGAGCAGTACTTC
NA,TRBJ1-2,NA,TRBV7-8,CASSLLPGPKPNYGYTF,TGTGCCAGCAGCCTCCTTCCGGGGCCCAAACCCAACTATGGCTACACCTTC
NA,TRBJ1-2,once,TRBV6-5,CASGDYGYTF,TGTGCCAGCGGTGACTATGGCTACACCTTC
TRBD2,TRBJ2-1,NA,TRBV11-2,CASSLVFGTSDYNEQFF,TGTGCCAGCAGCTTAGTATTCGGGACTAGCGACTACAATGAGCAGTTCTTC